This TCR beta chain comes out of a study of shared clonotypes between healthy human individuals. Study-wide results and caveats: Clonotype sharing across a few donors was observed for 4% to 5.5% of naive CD4 clonotypes. Generation of non-shared clonotypes was less probable than generation of clonotypes shared by all four donors.

Deep was the level at which the assay was run. Genomic DNA of each subset was evenly split across several immunoSEQ plates. Data came from immunoSEQ multiplex PCR; TCRdb stores just in-frame clones and leaves some out. The sample consists of approximately 840,000 clones, 96% of them appearing once. Worth noting for this clone: Antigen: not known.

Naive CD8 cells lacked CD45RO and underwent positive selection for CCR7, leaving out terminally differentiated effector memory CD45RA+ cells. Germline V gives CDR1 SGHKS, CDR2 YYEKEE (reference sequence). There are 15 residues in the CDR3. Trimming stripped 7 bases from V and 5 bases from J, with 18 bases between. The V gene is TRBV5-5, the J gene TRBJ2-2; D may match TRBD1 or TRBD2 (5 bases each). Sample: naive CD8+ T cells sorted from blood. This TCR was sampled from a man younger than 45 in good health. The DNA for the CDR3 is TGTGCCAGCTGGGGGTCTACCATTAGAACCGGGGAGCTGTTTTTT. Amino acid sequence: CASWGSTIRTGELFF.